The clone carrying this T cell receptor beta chain was found once. What it binds is unknown. PCR amplification relied on 60 Vbeta primers (plus 13 Jbeta primers). This table comes from immunoSEQ multiplex PCR, and its TCRdb copy is limited to in-frame clones, with some not included. The table records around 170,000 clones, around 78% of them present only once. This sample is drawn from a study of cytomegalovirus exposure and HLA in healthy donors. Points from the study as a whole: Specificity for CMV antigens was confirmed in vitro for three of the CMV-associated chains. Donors belonging to an Asian-associated ancestry cluster reportedly showed fewer N-insertions in productive TCRs than the approximately 640-donor mean, according to what a later analysis found.

V was pared by 7 bases and J by 2 bases, with 9 bases of the junction left unmatched. Germline V CDR1 and CDR2: ENHRY, SYGVKD. CDR3 length equals 16 residues. Donors in the study were healthy people who gave bone marrow. The receptor comes from a woman aged 40 to 50 in good health and CMV-seropositive. The sequencing sample was made of PBMCs. This chain connects TRBV10-3 to TRBJ1-2; 11 nucleotides align to TRBD1. CDR3: CAITAGQGDRNYGYTF. The CDR3 nucleotides read TGTGCCATCACGGCGGGACAGGGGGATCGGAACTATGGCTACACCTTC.